These T cell receptor beta chains were read from a single sample in a study of blood T cell repertoires in COVID-19. Clones were read by immunoSEQ multiplex PCR, and TCRdb kept only the in-frame ones, dropping some. The sample yields some 100,000 clones, over 75% seen once. The specimen sequenced was peripheral blood. These receptors came from a man aged 60 to 69 with acute or convalescent COVID-19. Each CDR3 is given with its conserved first and last residue. A D gene is named only where the DNA matches it firmly.

TRBV3-1/TRBV3-2	NA	TRBJ1-1	CASSRESSMNTEAFF	TGTGCCAGCAGCCGGGAGTCGTCAATGAACACTGAAGCTTTCTTT
TRBV7-9	NA	TRBJ2-7	CASSLESSDSYEQYF	TGTGCCAGCAGCTTAGAGAGTAGCGACTCCTACGAGCAGTACTTC
TRBV19	TRBD1	TRBJ1-5	CASRGQNYQPQHF	TGTGCCAGTAGGGGACAGAACTATCAGCCCCAGCATTTT
TRBV6-2/TRBV6-3	NA	TRBJ2-5	CASSRNLQETQYF	TGTGCCAGCAGTCGAAACTTGCAAGAGACCCAGTACTTC
TRBV9	NA	TRBJ1-3	CASSVEGFSGNTIYF	TGTGCCAGCAGCGTAGAGGGGTTCTCTGGAAACACCATATATTTT
TRBV5-1	TRBD2	TRBJ2-4	CASSPGGTDIAKNIQYF	TGCGCCAGCAGCCCGGGGGGGACGGATATAGCCAAAAACATTCAGTACTTC
TRBV5-1	NA	TRBJ2-7	CASSLEDSSYEQYF	TGCGCCAGCAGCTTGGAGGACAGCTCCTACGAGCAGTACTTC
TRBV7-2	NA	TRBJ1-5	CASSLVGTGVFQPQHF	TGTGCCAGCAGCTTAGTCGGGACTGGAGTATTCCAGCCCCAGCATTTT
TRBV10-1	NA	TRBJ2-5	CASSEYRNQETQYF	TGCGCCAGCAGTGAGTACAGGAACCAAGAGACCCAGTACTTC
TRBV5-4	TRBD2	TRBJ2-7	CASSYRLAGGSYEQYF	TGTGCCAGCAGCTACAGACTAGCGGGAGGGAGCTACGAGCAGTACTTC
TRBV12-3/TRBV12-4	NA	TRBJ1-3	CASSLVYGNTIYF	TGTGCCAGCAGTTTAGTATATGGAAACACCATATATTTT
TRBV6-2/TRBV6-3	NA	TRBJ1-5	CASSSGGQGNQPQHF	TGTGCCAGCAGTTCAGGAGGGCAGGGCAATCAGCCCCAGCATTTT
TRBV18	TRBD2	TRBJ2-7	CASSFLGTSSYEQYF	TGTGCCAGCTCCTTTCTTGGGACTAGCTCCTACGAGCAGTACTTC
TRBV2	NA	TRBJ2-3	CASSEGRAGTDTQYF	TGTGCCAGCAGTGAAGGGAGGGCTGGCACAGATACGCAGTATTTT
TRBV20-1	NA	TRBJ2-3	CSARRNRDFPF	TGCAGTGCTAGACGAAACCGGGACTTCCCTTTT